This T cell receptor (beta chain) was sequenced during a study of T cells in Graves' hyperthyroidism and ophthalmopathy. Amplification targeted TCR beta CDR3 regions from RNA transcripts. The HTBI primer set drove a first-round RT-PCR of the TCR CDR3. Each CDR3 protein gets one entry after TCRdb re-called the multiplex PCR reads with MiXCR. The data hold 300,000 to 450,000 distinct CDR3 sequences, with roughly 14% observed a single time. In this sample, this clonotype turned up many times. This CDR3 comprises 14 residues. Germline V gene data show CDR1 as SNHLY and CDR2 as FYNNEI. With 8 bases removed from V and 1 base from J, the gap between germline ends came to 14 bases.

The chain recombines TRBV2 with TRBJ1-1; TRBD1 is a possible D gene (5 bases). This sequence originates from a woman between 25 and 40 years old with Graves' ophthalmopathy. The sample consisted of blood. The CDR3 is CASAAGLWNTEAFF. The CDR3 nucleotides are TGTGCCAGCGCAGCAGGGCTGTGGAACACTGAAGCTTTCTTT.